The T cell receptor (beta chain) described here comes from a study of cytotoxic CD8 clonotypes in ibrutinib-treated CLL. For the study at large: Over 10 relapsed/refractory, roughly 16 treatment-naive; some 18 IGHV unmutated. Once patients had received a median 12 months of treatment, range 6 to 36, response samples were obtained.

Overall study results and limits: Once treatment began, public clonotypes, which were uncommon, contracted or stayed stable. Sustained-remission and progressing patients had different sampling times.

This table comes from immunoSEQ multiplex PCR, and its TCRdb copy is limited to in-frame clones, with some not included. The table includes approximately 200,000 clones, 72% detected once. Turning to this clone: Its antigen is unidentified.

CDR1 and CDR2 from the germline V gene are SEHNR and FQNEAQ (reference sequence). There are 15 residues in the CDR3. V shed 4 bases, J shed 4 bases, and the junction held 5 bases outside the gene matches. The sample was PBMCs, taken after 24 months of ibrutinib treatment. This sequence originates from a human donor with chronic lymphocytic leukemia. The V call is TRBV7-9, the J call TRBJ1-2, with 11 bases that match TRBD1. This chain's CDR3 is CASSSDRGRLYGYTF. CDR3 nucleotides: TGTGCCAGCAGCTCGGACAGGGGGCGTCTCTATGGCTACACCTTC.